The subject of this entry is one T cell receptor (beta chain). This entry belongs to a study of Ad26.COV2.S vaccination and SARS-CoV-2 variants. This CDR3 is built from 12 residues. V gave up 7 bases and J gave up 3 bases; unmatched junction bases: 5. Germline V CDR1 and CDR2: GTSNPN, SVGIG (reference sequence). Treatment described: approximately 18 received Ad26.COV2.S at low or high dose, single or two shots; 5 received placebo; per-sample allocation not given. Specimen acquisition occurred on day 63 following the initial vaccine or placebo injection. Its platform was an Ad26 vector, and its expressed antigen was Wuhan-strain SARS-CoV-2 spike. Profiled with immunoSEQ multiplex PCR; TCRdb holds only in-frame clones, not every one. The data show 350,000 to 450,000 clones, with around 87% seen just once and approximately 3.6% held by the top ten.

The chain uses TRBV30 and TRBJ2-7; 8 bases line up with TRBD1. Sequenced material: peripheral blood, taken in a trial of Ad26.COV2.S vaccine versus placebo. The clonotype originates from a person aged 18-60 years who received the Ad26.COV2.S COVID-19 vaccine or a placebo. The CDR3 region is CASDRGGYEQYF. The CDR3 DNA reads as TGTGCCTCCGACAGGGGCGGCTACGAGCAGTACTTC.